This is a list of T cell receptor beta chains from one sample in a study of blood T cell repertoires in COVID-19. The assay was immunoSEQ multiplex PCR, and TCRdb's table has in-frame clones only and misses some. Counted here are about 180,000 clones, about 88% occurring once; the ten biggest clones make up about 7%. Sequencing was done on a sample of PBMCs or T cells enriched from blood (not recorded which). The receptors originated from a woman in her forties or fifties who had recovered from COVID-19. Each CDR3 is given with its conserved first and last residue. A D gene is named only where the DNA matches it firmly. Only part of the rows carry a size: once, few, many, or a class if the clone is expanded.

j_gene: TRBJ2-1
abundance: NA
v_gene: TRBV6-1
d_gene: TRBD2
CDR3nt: TGTGCCAGCAGTGAAGTTGGGACTAGCAATGAGCAGTTCTTC
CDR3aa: CASSEVGTSNEQFF

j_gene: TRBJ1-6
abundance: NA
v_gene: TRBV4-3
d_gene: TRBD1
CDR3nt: TGCGCCAGCAGCCAAGTCGGTGGGACAGGCTATAATTCACCCCTCCACTTT
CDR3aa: CASSQVGGTGYNSPLHF

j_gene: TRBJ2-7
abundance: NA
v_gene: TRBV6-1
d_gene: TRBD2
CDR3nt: TGTGCCAGCAGTGAAAGCCCGCTAAGGGGACTATACTACGAGCAGTACTTC
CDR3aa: CASSESPLRGLYYEQYF

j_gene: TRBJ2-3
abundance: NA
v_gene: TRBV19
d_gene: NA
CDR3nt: TGTGCCAGTAGTATAGGCAGGGTGATGGGGGATACGCAGTATTTT
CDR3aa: CASSIGRVMGDTQYF

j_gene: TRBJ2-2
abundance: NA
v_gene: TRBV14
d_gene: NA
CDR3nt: TGTGCCAGCAGCCAAGTAAGCGCGAACACCGGGGAGCTGTTTTTT
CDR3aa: CASSQVSANTGELFF

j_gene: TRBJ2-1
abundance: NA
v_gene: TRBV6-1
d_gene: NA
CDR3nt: TGTGCCAGCAGTGAACAGTCAGGGGGAGGCTACAATGAGCAGTTCTTC
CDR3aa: CASSEQSGGGYNEQFF

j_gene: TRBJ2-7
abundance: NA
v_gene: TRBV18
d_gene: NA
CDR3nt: TGTGCCAGCTCACTCACAGGGTCCGGGGACGCCGAGCAGTACTTC
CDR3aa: CASSLTGSGDAEQYF

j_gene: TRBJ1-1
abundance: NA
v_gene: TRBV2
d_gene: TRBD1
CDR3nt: TGTGCCAGCAGTACAACAGGGGGGGCTTTCTTT
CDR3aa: CASSTTGGAFF

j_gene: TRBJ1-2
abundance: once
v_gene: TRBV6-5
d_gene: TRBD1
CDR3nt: TGTGCCAGCAATACAGGGGTTGATGCGCGTGGCTACACCTTC
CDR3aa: CASNTGVDARGYTF

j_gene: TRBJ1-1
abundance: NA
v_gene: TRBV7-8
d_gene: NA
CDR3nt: TGTGCCAGCACCTCATTTCAAGGGGGGGGCACTGAAGCTTTCTTT
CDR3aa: CASTSFQGGGTEAFF

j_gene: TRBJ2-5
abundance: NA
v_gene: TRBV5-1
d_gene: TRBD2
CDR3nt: TGCGCCAGCAGCCGGGGGAGGGGAGAGACCCAGTACTTC
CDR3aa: CASSRGRGETQYF

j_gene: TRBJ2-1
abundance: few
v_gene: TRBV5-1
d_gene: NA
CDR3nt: TGCGCCAGCTCGAAGTTACAGAGCTCCTACAATGAGCAGTTCTTC
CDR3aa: CASSKLQSSYNEQFF

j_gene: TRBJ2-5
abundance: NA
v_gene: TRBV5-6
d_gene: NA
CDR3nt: TGTGCCAGCAGCTCACCCTCGGGGGAAGAGACCCAGTACTTC
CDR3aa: CASSSPSGEETQYF

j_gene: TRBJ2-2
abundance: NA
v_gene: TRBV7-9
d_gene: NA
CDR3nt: TGTGCCAGCAGCGACGGGGCGGGGACCGGGGAGCTGTTTTTT
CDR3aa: CASSDGAGTGELFF

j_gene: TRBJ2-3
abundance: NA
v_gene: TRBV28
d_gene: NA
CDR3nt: TGTGCCAGCAGTTTTTATTCTAGCGCAGATACGCAGTATTTT
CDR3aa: CASSFYSSADTQYF

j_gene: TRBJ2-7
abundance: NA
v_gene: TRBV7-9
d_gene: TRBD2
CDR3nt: TGTGCCAGCAGCTTCGGACTAGTTTCCTACGAGCAGTACTTC
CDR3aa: CASSFGLVSYEQYF

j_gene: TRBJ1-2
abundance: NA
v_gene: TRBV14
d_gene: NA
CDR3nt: TGTGCCAGCAGCTCGGGGGGATTCTATGGCTACACCTTC
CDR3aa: CASSSGGFYGYTF

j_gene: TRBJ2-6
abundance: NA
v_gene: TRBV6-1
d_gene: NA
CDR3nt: TGTGCCAGCAGTGAAGGCTACTCTGGGGCCAACGTCCTGACTTTC
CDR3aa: CASSEGYSGANVLTF

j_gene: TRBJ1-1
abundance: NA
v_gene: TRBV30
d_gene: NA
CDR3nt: TGTGCCTGGATTCGCGGGGTTCCTGAAGCTTTCTTT
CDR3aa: CAWIRGVPEAFF

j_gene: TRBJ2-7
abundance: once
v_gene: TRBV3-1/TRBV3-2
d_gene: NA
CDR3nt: TGTGCCAGCAGCCCCCTTTCCCAGGGTCCAATCGAGCAGTACTTC
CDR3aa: CASSPLSQGPIEQYF

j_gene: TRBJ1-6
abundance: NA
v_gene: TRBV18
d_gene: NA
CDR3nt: TGTGCCAGCTCACCATGGAGGGGCGACTCACCCCTCCACTTT
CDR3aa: CASSPWRGDSPLHF

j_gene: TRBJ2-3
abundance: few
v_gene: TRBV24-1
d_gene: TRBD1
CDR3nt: TGTGCCACCAAGGGGACAGGGGCAGGCACAGATACGCAGTATTTT
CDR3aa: CATKGTGAGTDTQYF

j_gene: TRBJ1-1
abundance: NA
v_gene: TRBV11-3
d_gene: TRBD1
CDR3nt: TGTGCCAGCAGCCTCGACAGGGATACTGAAGCTTTCTTT
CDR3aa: CASSLDRDTEAFF

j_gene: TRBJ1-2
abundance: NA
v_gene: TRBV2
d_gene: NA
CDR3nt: TGTGCCAGCAGTGGTGGGGCAGGGGCGGCGGGCTACACCTTC
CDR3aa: CASSGGAGAAGYTF

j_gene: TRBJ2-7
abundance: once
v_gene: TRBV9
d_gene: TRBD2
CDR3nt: TGTGCCAGCAGCGTAGCGGGAGGGCCCTACGAGCAGTACTTC
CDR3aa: CASSVAGGPYEQYF

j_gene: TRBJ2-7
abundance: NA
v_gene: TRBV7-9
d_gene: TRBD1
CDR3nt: TGTGCCAGCAGCTCTAGCACCACAGGACAGGACTCCTACGAGCAGTACTTC
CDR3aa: CASSSSTTGQDSYEQYF

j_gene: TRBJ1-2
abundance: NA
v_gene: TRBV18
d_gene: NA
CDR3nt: TGTGCCAGCTCACCTTCAGGTCAGGACTCTAACTATGGCTACACCTTC
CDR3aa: CASSPSGQDSNYGYTF

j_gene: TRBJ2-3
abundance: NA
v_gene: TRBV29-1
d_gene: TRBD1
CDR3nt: TGCAGCGTTGACAAGGACAGGGCGACCACAGATACGCAGTATTTT
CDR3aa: CSVDKDRATTDTQYF

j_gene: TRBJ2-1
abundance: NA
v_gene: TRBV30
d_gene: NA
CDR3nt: TGTGCCTCCCACCTAACCGGGGGTGAGCAGTTCTTC
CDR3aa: CASHLTGGEQFF

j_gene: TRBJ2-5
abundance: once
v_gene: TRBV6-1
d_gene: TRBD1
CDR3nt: TGTGCCAGCAGTGAAGCCTCAGGGACAGGCCAAGAGACCCAGTACTTC
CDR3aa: CASSEASGTGQETQYF

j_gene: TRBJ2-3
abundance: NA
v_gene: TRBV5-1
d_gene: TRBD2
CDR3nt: TGCGCCAGCAGCGCCGGGACTAGCGCTAGCACAGATACGCAGTATTTT
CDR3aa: CASSAGTSASTDTQYF

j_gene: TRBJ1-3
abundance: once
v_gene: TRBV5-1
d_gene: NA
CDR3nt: TGCGCCAGCAGCTTGAGCAGGGCCAGTGGGGACACCATATATTTT
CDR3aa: CASSLSRASGDTIYF

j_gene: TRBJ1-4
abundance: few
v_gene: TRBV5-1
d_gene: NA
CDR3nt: TGCGCCAGCAGCCCGGGACCGGGGGGAAAACTGTTTTTT
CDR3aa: CASSPGPGGKLFF

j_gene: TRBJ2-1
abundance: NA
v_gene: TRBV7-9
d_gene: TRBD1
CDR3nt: TGTGCCAGCAGCTTGGGACAGGGGGAGTTCTTC
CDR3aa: CASSLGQGEFF

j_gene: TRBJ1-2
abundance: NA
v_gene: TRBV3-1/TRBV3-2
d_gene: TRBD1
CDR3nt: TGTGCCAGCAGCCTAAGGGACAGGGGGTTAGCCGGCTACACCTTC
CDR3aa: CASSLRDRGLAGYTF

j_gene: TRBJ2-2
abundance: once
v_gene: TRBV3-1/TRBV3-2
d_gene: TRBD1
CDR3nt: TGTGCCAGCAGCCAAGACTCAGGGGGCCGTACCGGGGAGCTGTTTTTT
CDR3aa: CASSQDSGGRTGELFF

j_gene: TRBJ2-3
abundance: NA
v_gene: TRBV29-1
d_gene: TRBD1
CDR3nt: TGCAGCGTTGAGGGAGGACAGGGGGCCGGCACAGATACGCAGTATTTT
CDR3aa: CSVEGGQGAGTDTQYF

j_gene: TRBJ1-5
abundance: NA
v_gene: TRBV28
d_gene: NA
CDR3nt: TGTGCCAGCAGTTGGGGGGATCAGCCCCAGCATTTT
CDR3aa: CASSWGDQPQHF

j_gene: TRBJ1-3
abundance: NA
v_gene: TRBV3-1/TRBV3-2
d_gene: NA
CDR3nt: TGTGCCAGCAGCCAAGCGGGTACTGGAAACACCATATATTTT
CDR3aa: CASSQAGTGNTIYF

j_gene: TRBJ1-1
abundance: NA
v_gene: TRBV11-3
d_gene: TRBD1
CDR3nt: TGTGCCAGCAGCTCAGGGGGGCTAGACGGGGACACTGAAGCTTTCTTT
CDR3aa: CASSSGGLDGDTEAFF

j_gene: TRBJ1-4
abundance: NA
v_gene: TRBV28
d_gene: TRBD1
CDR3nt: TGTGCCAGCGGTTCAACAGGGGCAACTAATGAAAAACTGTTTTTT
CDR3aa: CASGSTGATNEKLFF

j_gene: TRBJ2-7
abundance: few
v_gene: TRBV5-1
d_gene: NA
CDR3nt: TGCGCCAGCAGCTTCGCCGGGACACCAGACTACGAGCAGTACTTC
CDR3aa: CASSFAGTPDYEQYF

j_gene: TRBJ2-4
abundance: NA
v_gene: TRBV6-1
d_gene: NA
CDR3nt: TGTGCCAGCAGTGAAGCGGCGGAAGCCCCCGGCCCCCAGTACTTC
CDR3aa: CASSEAAEAPGPQYF

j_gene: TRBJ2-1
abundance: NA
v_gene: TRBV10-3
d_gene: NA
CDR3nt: TGTGCCATCAGTGCCGGGGAGACCGGAAATGAGCAGTTCTTC
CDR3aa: CAISAGETGNEQFF

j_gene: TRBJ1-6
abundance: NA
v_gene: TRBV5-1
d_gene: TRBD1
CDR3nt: TGCGCCAGCGGTATAGACAGGGGTAATTCACCCCTCCACTTT
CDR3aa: CASGIDRGNSPLHF

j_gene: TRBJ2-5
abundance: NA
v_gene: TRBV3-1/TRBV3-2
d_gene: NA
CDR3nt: TGTGCCAGCAGCCAAAAGGGGCCTCAAGAGACCCAGTACTTC
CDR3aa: CASSQKGPQETQYF

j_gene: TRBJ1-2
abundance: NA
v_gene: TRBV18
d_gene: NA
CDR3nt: TGTGCCAGCTCACCTGTAACAGGGCCGCTGGGGGGCTACACCTTC
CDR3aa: CASSPVTGPLGGYTF

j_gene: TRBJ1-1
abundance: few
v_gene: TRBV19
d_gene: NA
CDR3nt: TGTGCCAGTCACAGGGACCTTTTCACTGAAGCTTTCTTT
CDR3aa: CASHRDLFTEAFF

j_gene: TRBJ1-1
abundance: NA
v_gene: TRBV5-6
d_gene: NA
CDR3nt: TGTGCCAGCAACCGGAGGGGGAACACTGAAGCTTTCTTT
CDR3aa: CASNRRGNTEAFF

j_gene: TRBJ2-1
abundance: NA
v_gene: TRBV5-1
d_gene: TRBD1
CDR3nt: TGCGCCAGCAGCCCGCGGGTAAGGGACAGGGATAATGAGCAGTTCTTC
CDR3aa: CASSPRVRDRDNEQFF

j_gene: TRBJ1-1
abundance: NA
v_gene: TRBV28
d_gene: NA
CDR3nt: TGTGCCAGCAGTTGGGGGTCGGAGGGCAGGACTGAAGCTTTCTTT
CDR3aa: CASSWGSEGRTEAFF

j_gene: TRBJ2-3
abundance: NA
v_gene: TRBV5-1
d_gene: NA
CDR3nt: TGCGCCAGTCGGGACATTCCTAGCACAGATACGCAGTATTTT
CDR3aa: CASRDIPSTDTQYF

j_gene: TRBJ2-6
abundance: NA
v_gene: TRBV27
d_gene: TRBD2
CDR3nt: TGTGCCAGCAGTTTGTATAGCGGGAGTACCGGGGCCAACGTCCTGACTTTC
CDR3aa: CASSLYSGSTGANVLTF

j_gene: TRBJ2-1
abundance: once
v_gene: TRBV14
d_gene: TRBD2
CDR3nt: TGTGCCAGCAGCTCCGCGGGGGTGGGTGAGCAGTTCTTC
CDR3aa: CASSSAGVGEQFF

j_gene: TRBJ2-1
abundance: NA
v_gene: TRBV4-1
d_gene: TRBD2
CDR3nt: TGCGCCAGCAGCCAAGGAAGGGCTAGCGGGAGTGGCAATGAGCAGTTCTTC
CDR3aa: CASSQGRASGSGNEQFF

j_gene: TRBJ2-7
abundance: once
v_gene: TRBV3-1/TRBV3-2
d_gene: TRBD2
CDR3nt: TGTGCCAGCAGCCAAGGCTCGGGAGGCGGTTCCTACGAGCAGTACTTC
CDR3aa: CASSQGSGGGSYEQYF

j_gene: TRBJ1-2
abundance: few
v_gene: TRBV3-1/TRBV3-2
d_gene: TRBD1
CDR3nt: TGTGCCAGCAGCCCACAGGGGGCTAAGTATGGCTACACCTTC
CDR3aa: CASSPQGAKYGYTF

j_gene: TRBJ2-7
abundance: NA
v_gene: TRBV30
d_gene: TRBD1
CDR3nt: TGTGCCTGGAGTAAAAGGGGGCTGTCCTACGAGCAGTACTTC
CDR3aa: CAWSKRGLSYEQYF

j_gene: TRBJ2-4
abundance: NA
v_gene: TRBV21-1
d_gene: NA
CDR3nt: TGTGCCAGCAGCAAAGGGCGCAGGGCCAAAAACATTCAGTACTTC
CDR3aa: CASSKGRRAKNIQYF

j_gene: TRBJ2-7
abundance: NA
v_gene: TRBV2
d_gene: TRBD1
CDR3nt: TGTGCCAGCGTTACCGGGACAGTGTCCTACGAGCAGTACTTC
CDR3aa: CASVTGTVSYEQYF